Below are 3 T cell receptor beta chains sequenced from a single sample in a study of long-term antiretroviral therapy in people with HIV. Running of the v3.0 immunoSEQ assay took place at survey level. Some clones are missing from TCRdb's copy, which holds only in-frame ones; the method was immunoSEQ multiplex PCR. The table has 25,000 to 35,000 clones, around 85% seen once; the top ten hold roughly 3.5%. The sample here was unsorted PBMCs, taken 0.8 years before starting antiretroviral therapy. The source of these receptors is a man younger than 30 with HIV.

This sequence joins TRBV14 and TRBJ2-3; no clear D. There are 16 residues in the CDR3. Trimming removed 0 bases from V and 0 bases from J, with 10 bases in between. Per germline, CDR1 SGHDN and CDR2 FVKESK. CDR3 amino acids: CASSQDVARSTDTQYF. The DNA for the CDR3 is TGTGCCAGCAGCCAAGATGTCGCCAGAAGCACAGATACGCAGTATTTT.

The CDR3 loop reads CASSLGDPIGNTIYF. The CDR3 DNA follows: TGTGCCAGCAGCTTAGGGGACCCAATTGGAAACACCATATATTTT. The V gene is TRBV7-2, the J gene TRBJ1-3; possible D gene TRBD1, 5 bases. Germline CDR1 reads SGHTA; CDR2 reads FQGNSA. V lost 1 base, J lost 3 bases, and 10 bases lay in between. The CDR3 is 15 residues long.

Comments on this clone: An end of the junction does not agree with germline; a read error may underlie this. CDR3 sequence: CASSSPSTGLLSGDTIYF. The CDR3 DNA reads TGTGCCAGCAGCTCTCCCTCGACAGGCCTTCTCTCTGGAGACACCATATATTTT. This chain uses TRBV7-9 with TRBJ1-3; tentatively, D is TRBD1 (6 bases). The CDR3 contains 18 residues. Germline-derived CDR1 and CDR2 are SEHNR and FQNEAQ (reference sequence).